This T cell receptor beta chain was sequenced for a study of cytotoxic CD8 clonotypes in ibrutinib-treated CLL. Using immunoSEQ multiplex PCR, the repertoire was profiled, and TCRdb retains in-frame clones only, with some absent. This sample has roughly 300,000 clones, with 65% to 85% found just once. Trimming removed 4 bases at V and 8 bases at J, with 33 bases between. The CDR3 spans 19 residues. Germline V gene sequence: CDR1 SGHRS, CDR2 YFSETQ. The TCR sequence derives from a human donor with chronic lymphocytic leukemia. The sequenced sample was PBMCs, obtained at disease progression, from a patient treated with ibrutinib. The chain carries TRBV5-1 and TRBJ1-2; TRBD1 might be the D (6 bases). CDR3 in amino acids: CASSPKLNSQGHRTFGYTF. The DNA for the CDR3 is TGCGCCAGCAGCCCAAAACTCAACAGTCAGGGACATCGGACTTTCGGCTACACCTTC.